The entry below describes one T cell receptor (beta chain). Its antigen is not known. The same CDR3 can be traced to other DNA sequences in this sample. This sample is part of a study of cytomegalovirus exposure and HLA in healthy donors. PCR primers comprised 60 Vbeta and 13 Jbeta primers. Data came from immunoSEQ multiplex PCR; TCRdb stores just in-frame clones and leaves some out. This repertoire shows about 170,000 clones, roughly 80% found once; its top ten account for 2.5% to 3.5%. The CDR3 sequence is 14 residues long. V lost 2 bases and J lost 6; bases outside the gene matches: 5. The germline CDR1 and CDR2 sequences are SEHNR and FQNEAQ (reference sequence). Study outcomes and limitations: Compared with the roughly 700-donor mean, an Asian-associated ancestry cluster reportedly had fewer N-insertions, according to a later analysis.

V is TRBV7-9 and J is TRBJ2-3, with 7 nucleotides matching TRBD2. Sequencing was done on a sample of PBMCs. The receptor was derived from a female donor in good health and CMV-seronegative. The CDR3 loop reads CASSLRGSADTQYF. The CDR3 DNA is TGTGCCAGCAGCTTACGCGGGAGCGCGGATACGCAGTATTTT.